These 21 T cell receptor beta chains originate from one sample sequenced in a study of blood T cell repertoires in COVID-19. Some clones are missing from TCRdb's copy, which holds only in-frame ones; the method was immunoSEQ multiplex PCR. The sample lists over 80,000 clones; over 75% were seen once. Sequences were obtained from peripheral blood. The source is a woman aged 80 or over with acute or convalescent COVID-19.

This chain joins TRBV5-1 and TRBJ2-2; TRBD2 matches 10 bases. CDR1 and CDR2 (germline): SGHRS, YFSETQ. There are 16 residues in the CDR3. After removal of 0 bases from V and 3 bases from J, the junction contained 2 bases not matched to a gene. The CDR3 protein is CASSLELAGYTGELFF. The CDR3 DNA reads TGCGCCAGCAGCTTGGAACTAGCGGGATACACCGGGGAGCTGTTTTTT.

This clone has just one count. The rearrangement links TRBV4-3 to TRBJ1-4; maybe TRBD1 (5 bases). Germline V CDR1 and CDR2: LGHNA, YSLEER. V was clipped by 2 bases and J by 4 bases, with 23 bases between them. This CDR3 region has 19 residues. The CDR3 sequence: CASSQTEPGGDYRNEKLFF. The CDR3 DNA reads as TGCGCCAGCAGCCAAACCGAACCGGGGGGGGACTACCGTAATGAAAAACTGTTTTTT.

The chain uses TRBV9 and TRBJ1-1; D remains unclear. Trimming left V 6 bases short and J 0 bases short, with 9 bases between. CDR1 is SGDLS, CDR2 YYNGEE, per germline. CDR3 length: 13 residues. In DNA, the CDR3 is TGTGCCAGCACCCCGGTAATGAACACTGAAGCTTTCTTT. Translating it yields CASTPVMNTEAFF.

The V call is TRBV5-8, the J call TRBJ2-5; D possibly corresponds to TRBD1 (7 bases). There are 14 residues in the CDR3. Germline V gene lookup returns CDR1 SGHTS and CDR2 YDEGEE. V was clipped by 4 bases and J by 2 bases, with 12 bases between them. CDR3 bases: TGTGCCAGCAGCCGCCAGGGGGGACAAGAGACCCAGTACTTC. Encoded protein: CASSRQGGQETQYF.

This sequence joins TRBV5-5 and TRBJ2-5; TRBD2 agrees at 7 bases. After removal of 4 bases from V and 4 bases from J, the junction contained 4 bases not matched to a gene. The CDR3 runs to 13 residues. Germline V gene data show CDR1 as SGHKS and CDR2 as YYEKEE (reference sequence). Written as DNA, the CDR3 is TGTGCCAGCAGCCCCGGGACTATAGAGACCCAGTACTTC. Its translation is CASSPGTIETQYF.

This clone has just a few counts. The chain recombines TRBV18 with TRBJ2-5, with TRBD2 identical over 11 bases. CDR1 and CDR2 (germline): KGHSH, LQKENI. Unmatched junction bases numbered 7, after V lost 2 bases and J lost 2 bases. The CDR3 runs to 17 residues. The CDR3 bases are TGTGCCAGCTCACCAGTGGGGACTAGCGGATTACAAGAGACCCAGTACTTC. Its protein is CASSPVGTSGLQETQYF. The full variable domain, completed using reference TRBV18 and TRBJ2-5, is NAGVMQNPRHLVRRRGQEARLRCSPMKGHSHVYWYRQLPEEGLKFMVYLQKENIIDESGMPKERFSAEFPKEGPSILRIQQVVRGDSAAYFCASSPVGTSGLQETQYFGPGTRLLVL.

On this clone itself: One end of the junction does not line up with germline, which may come from a read error. The chain links TRBV7-2 to TRBJ2-3; 7 bases line up with TRBD2. CDR3 length: 13 amino acids. Germline CDR1 SGHTA, CDR2 FQGNSA. The CDR3 is CASSLAASGAQYF. The CDR3 coding sequence is TGTGCCAGCAGTTTAGCGGCTAGCGGAGCGCAGTATTTT.

The V call is TRBV6-5, the J call TRBJ1-3; D ambiguous. There are 14 residues in the CDR3. Trimming shortened V by 6 bases and J by 0 bases, and 9 bases separated the two germline ends. From germline, CDR1 is MNHEY and CDR2 SVGAGI. The CDR3: CASRQSNSGNTIYF. Here the CDR3 DNA reads TGTGCCAGCAGGCAAAGCAACTCTGGAAACACCATATATTTT.

The rearrangement links TRBV18 to TRBJ2-1, with D perhaps TRBD2 (6 bases). This CDR3 comprises 15 residues. Germline V gene data show CDR1 as KGHSH and CDR2 as LQKENI. Between the trimmed V and J ends, which lost 5 bases and 4 bases, there was a span of 15 bases. DNA for the CDR3: TGTGCCAGCTCAGGGCTGGCGGGATTATACAATGAGCAGTTCTTC. Protein product: CASSGLAGLYNEQFF.

V usage is TRBV5-1 and J usage is TRBJ2-1; 12 bases are a match to TRBD2. The CDR3 runs to 17 residues. CDR1 is SGHRS, CDR2 YFSETQ, per germline. Trimming took 5 bases from V and 0 from J; bases not matched to a gene: 6. The CDR3 sequence is CASSRLAGGSSYNEQFF. In nucleotides, the CDR3 is TGCGCCAGCAGTCGGCTAGCGGGAGGGAGCTCCTACAATGAGCAGTTCTTC.

The chain uses TRBV7-6 and TRBJ1-4; 9 bases match TRBD1. The CDR3 extends over 22 amino acids. J gave up 0 bases and V 4 bases, and 21 bases lay outside the gene matches. Germline V lookup: CDR1 SGHVS, CDR2 FNYEAQ. This chain's CDR3 is CASSYKHRGRPRLNATNEKLFF. CDR3 in DNA: TGTGCCAGCAGCTACAAACACAGGGGGCGTCCCCGCTTGAACGCAACTAATGAAAAACTGTTTTTT.

This clone came up once. The J gene is TRBJ2-5, the V gene TRBV29-1; possible D gene TRBD2, 5 bases. V lost 7 bases and J lost 10, with 19 bases in between. CDR1 SQVTM and CDR2 ANQGSEA come from the germline V gene. The length of the CDR3 is 12 residues. The CDR3 DNA is TGCAGCGCCCAATCTTTGGCGGGTAACCAGTACTTC. This translates into CSAQSLAGNQYF. Full variable domain (rest looked up from reference TRBV29-1 and TRBJ2-5): SAVISQKPSRDICQRGTSLTIQCQVDSQVTMMFWYRQQPGQSLTLIATANQGSEATYESGFVIDKFPISRPNLTFSTLTVSNMSPEDSSIYLCSAQSLAGNQYFGPGTRLLVL.

J is TRBJ2-7 and V is TRBV11-1; D is uncertain. The CDR3 loop spans 12 amino acids. V was clipped by 8 bases and J by 2 bases, with 10 bases between them. The V gene's germline CDR1 is SGHAT and CDR2 FQDESV (reference sequence). CDR3 sequence reads: CASEDSTYEQYF. The CDR3 DNA follows: TGTGCCAGCGAAGACTCGACCTACGAGCAGTACTTC. The full variable domain, with the rest looked up from reference TRBV11-1 and TRBJ2-7, is EAEVAQSPRYKITEKSQAVAFWCDPISGHATLYWYRQILGQGPELLVQFQDESVVDDSQLPKDRFSAERLKGVDSTLKIQPAELGDSAMYLCASEDSTYEQYFGPGTRLTVT.

This clone was counted a single time. The chain links TRBV27 to TRBJ2-1; 7 bases map to TRBD1. The CDR3 spans 17 residues. J lost 5 bases, V lost 2 bases, and 12 bases had no gene match. Germline assignment: CDR1 MNHEY and CDR2 SMNVEV (reference sequence). For the CDR3, the DNA is TGTGCCAGCAGTTTACTAGGGTGGTTAGGGACAGACAATGAGCAGTTCTTC. This gives the protein CASSLLGWLGTDNEQFF.

This sequence joins TRBV7-2 and TRBJ2-7, with TRBD1 identical over 9 bases. There are 14 residues in the CDR3. Trimming at V came to 4 bases and at J to 4 bases, leaving 5 bases not matched to a gene. Germline V gene lookup returns CDR1 SGHTA and CDR2 FQGNSA. The CDR3 sequence: CASSWGTGRYEQYF. DNA of the CDR3: TGTGCCAGCAGCTGGGGGACAGGGAGGTACGAGCAGTACTTC.

The genes are TRBV5-4 and TRBJ2-3; TRBD2 might be the D (5 bases). Trimming cost V 4 bases and J 6 bases, with 6 bases left between them. Germline V CDR1 and CDR2: SGHNT, YYREEE (reference sequence). The CDR3 length is 11 residues. For the CDR3, the DNA is TGTGCCAGCAGCCGAGGGGATACGCAGTATTTT. Its translation: CASSRGDTQYF. Together with reference TRBV5-4 and TRBJ2-3, the CDR3 gives the full variable domain: ETGVTQSPTHLIKTRGQQVTLRCSSQSGHNTVSWYQQALGQGPQFIFQYYREEENGRGNFPPRFSGLQFPNYSSELNVNALELDDSALYLCASSRGDTQYFGPGTRLTVL.

As DNA, the CDR3 is TGTGCCAGCAGCGTCGGGACAGCCAACACTGAAGCTTTCTTT. It encodes CASSVGTANTEAFF. J is TRBJ1-1 and V is TRBV5-4, with TRBD1 identical over 7 bases. Germline V lookup: CDR1 SGHNT, CDR2 YYREEE (reference sequence). The trim removed 4 bases at V and 2 bases at J, leaving 5 bases unmatched. The CDR3 totals 14 residues.

This clone was recorded a few times. This chain uses TRBV5-6 with TRBJ1-3; TRBD1 agrees at 7 bases. Trimming at V came to 4 bases and at J to 4 bases, leaving 14 bases not matched to a gene. Germline-derived CDR1 and CDR2 are SGHDT and YYEEEE. The CDR3 extends over 17 amino acids. CDR3 nucleotide sequence: TGTGCCAGCAGCACCGGCCGACAGGGTGTAAAAGGAAACACCATATATTTT. Its protein product is CASSTGRQGVKGNTIYF.

The rearrangement uses TRBV11-2 and TRBJ1-2; 9 bases line up with TRBD1. From germline, CDR1 is SGHAT and CDR2 FQNNGV. V lost 4 bases and J lost 0; bases outside the gene matches: 3. CDR3 size: 15 residues. The CDR3 here is CASSYRDRANYGYTF. The CDR3 nucleotides are TGTGCCAGCAGCTACCGGGACAGGGCTAACTATGGCTACACCTTC.

This chain joins TRBV4-3 and TRBJ1-6, with D possibly TRBD1 on 5 matching bases. Per germline, CDR1 LGHNA and CDR2 YSLEER. There are 20 residues in the CDR3. The germline V and J ends were trimmed by 2 bases and 8 bases, with 28 bases remaining between them. This CDR3 is CASSQFTPQAKAAIDSPLHF. The CDR3 bases are TGCGCCAGCAGCCAATTTACGCCACAGGCCAAGGCGGCTATTGATTCACCCCTCCACTTT.

The rearrangement joins TRBV6-2 or TRBV6-3 to TRBJ2-3, with D hard to call. V gave up 4 bases and J gave up 10 bases, with 15 bases separating them. This CDR3 comprises 13 residues. Germline CDR1 MNHEY, CDR2 SVGEGT. The CDR3 DNA reads as TGTGCCAGCAGTTCCGCCTATAGTGAAGCGCAGTATTTT. This sequence encodes CASSSAYSEAQYF.